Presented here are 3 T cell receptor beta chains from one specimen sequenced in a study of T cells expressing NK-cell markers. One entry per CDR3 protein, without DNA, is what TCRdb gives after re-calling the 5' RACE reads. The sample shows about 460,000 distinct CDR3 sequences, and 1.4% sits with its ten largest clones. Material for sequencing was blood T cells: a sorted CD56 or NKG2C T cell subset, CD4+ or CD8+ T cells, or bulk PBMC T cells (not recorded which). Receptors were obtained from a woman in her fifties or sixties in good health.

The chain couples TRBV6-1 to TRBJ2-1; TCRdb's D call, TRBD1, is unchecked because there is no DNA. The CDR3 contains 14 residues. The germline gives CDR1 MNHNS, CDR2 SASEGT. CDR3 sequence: CATTSLGGYPEQFF.

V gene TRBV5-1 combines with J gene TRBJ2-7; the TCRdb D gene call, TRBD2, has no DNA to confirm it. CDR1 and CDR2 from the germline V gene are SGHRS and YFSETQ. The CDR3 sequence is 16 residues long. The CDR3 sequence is CASSWSSGRAFYEQYF.

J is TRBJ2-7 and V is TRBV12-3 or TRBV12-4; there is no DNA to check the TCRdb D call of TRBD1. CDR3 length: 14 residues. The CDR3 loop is CASSRDRALYEQYF.